The clone carrying this T cell receptor beta chain was detected a few times. TCRdb independently ran MiXCR on the 5' RACE reads; one entry per CDR3 protein. The sample lists just under 550,000 distinct CDR3 sequences, 13% to 15% occurring once. This sample was included in a study of identical twins. The V and J ends lost 2 bases and 4 bases respectively, with 13 bases between them. The germline V gene has CDR1 LGHNA and CDR2 YNFKEQ. The CDR3 consists of 15 residues. The same data also went into a second study, on yellow fever vaccine responses in identical twins.

The receptor was derived from a woman aged 18-35 years in good health. Sequenced input: CD4+ T cells sorted from blood. The chain employs TRBV4-2 and TRBJ2-3; a weak D match, TRBD2 (6 bases). The CDR3 region is CASSQLREHADTQYF. Here the CDR3 DNA reads TGTGCCAGCAGCCAACTCCGGGAGCACGCAGATACGCAGTATTTT.